The 16 T cell receptor beta chains below were found in one sample sequenced in a study of OX40 agonist ivuxolimab in advanced cancers. TCRdb keeps only in-frame clones here, not all; method: immunoSEQ multiplex PCR. The table lists about 85,000 clones, approximately 86% of them singletons. Material: CD4+ or CD8+ T cells sorted from blood, obtained in a trial of the OX40 agonist ivuxolimab. These receptors were taken from an adult with an advanced solid tumor such as melanoma, head and neck, liver or kidney cancer.

The CDR3 nucleotides are TGTGCCAGCAGTGGGACTAGCGGGGTCAAGACCCAGTACTTC. It codes for CASSGTSGVKTQYF. This chain uses TRBV2 with TRBJ2-5, with 12 positions matching TRBD2. Losses at the gene ends were 4 bases for V and 6 bases for J; bases not matched to a gene: 3. The CDR3 consists of 14 residues. Germline CDR1 is SNHLY and CDR2 is FYNNEI.

V gene TRBV10-3 combines with J gene TRBJ2-1; TRBD1 agrees at 11 bases. This CDR3 has 14 amino acids. CDR1 is ENHRY, CDR2 SYGVKD, per germline. V dropped 6 bases and J dropped 8; count of bases not matched to a gene: 6. CDR3 DNA: TGTGCCATCAGCCCGGGACAGGGGGAAGATGAGCAGTTCTTC. It translates to CAISPGQGEDEQFF.

The rearrangement uses TRBV9 and TRBJ2-7; D not certain. This CDR3 is 12 amino acids long. Trimming took 3 bases from V and 8 from J, leaving 12 bases between them. Germline loops: CDR1 SGDLS, CDR2 YYNGEE. The CDR3 bases are TGTGCCAGCAGCGCCCCTAAGATCAAGCAGTACTTC. As protein: CASSAPKIKQYF.

CDR3 nucleotide sequence: TGTGCCAGCAGTGAAGCACAATATGAAAAACTGTTTTTT. Protein sequence: CASSEAQYEKLFF. V and J are TRBV2 and TRBJ1-4; D remains unclear. CDR1 is SNHLY, CDR2 FYNNEI, per germline. Trimming left V 0 bases short and J 6 bases short, with 5 bases between. CDR3 length equals 13 residues. Variable domain in full (rest from reference TRBV2 and TRBJ1-4): EPEVTQTPSHQVTQMGQEVILRCVPISNHLYFYWYRQILGQKVEFLVSFYNNEISEKSEIFDDQFSVERPDGSNFTLKIRSTKLEDSAMYFCASSEAQYEKLFFGSGTQLSVL.

This clone has just one count. This chain joins TRBV5-1 and TRBJ2-5; 8 nucleotides line up with TRBD1. CDR1 is SGHRS, CDR2 YFSETQ, per germline. V lost 8 bases and J lost 7; bases outside the gene matches: 10. CDR3 length equals 13 residues. The CDR3, as DNA: TGCGCCAGTAAACAGGGGGTCGACGCGACCCAGTACTTC. Its translation is CASKQGVDATQYF.

The chain uses TRBV30 and TRBJ1-1; maybe TRBD1 (5 bases). Trimming took 3 bases from V and 2 from J, leaving 16 bases between them. This CDR3 is 15 amino acids long. In germline, CDR1 is GTSNPN, CDR2 SVGIG (reference sequence). The CDR3 DNA reads TGTGCCTGGAGCGTGGGACCCCTCAAAAACACTGAAGCTTTCTTT. It is translated as CAWSVGPLKNTEAFF.

The V and J genes are TRBV9 and TRBJ2-3; a weak D match, TRBD2 (5 bases). Germline V gene data show CDR1 as SGDLS and CDR2 as YYNGEE. The CDR3 is 16 amino acids. V gave up 3 bases and J gave up 4 bases, with 18 bases separating them. The CDR3 region has the DNA TGTGCCAGCAGCGCCCCGGTTGTTGGGCGGGCAGATACGCAGTATTTT. Amino acids: CASSAPVVGRADTQYF.

The chain uses TRBV4-3 and TRBJ2-7; D is undetermined. Trimming left V 0 bases short and J 6 bases short, with 3 bases between. Germline CDR1 LGHNA, CDR2 YSLEER. The CDR3 runs 11 residues. CDR3 DNA sequence: TGCGCCAGCAGCCAAGATAGCGAGCAGTACTTC. It yields the protein CASSQDSEQYF.

The chain joins TRBV19 to TRBJ2-3; no clear D gene. The germline V and J ends were trimmed by 4 bases and 2 bases, with 7 bases remaining between them. CDR3 length: 13 amino acids. The germline V gene has CDR1 LNHDA and CDR2 SQIVND (reference sequence). The CDR3 DNA reads TGTGCCAGTAGTAAACTGAACACAGATACGCAGTATTTT. It yields the protein CASSKLNTDTQYF.

The rearrangement uses TRBV6-6 and TRBJ1-6; D is uncertain. V lost 7 bases to trimming and J lost 0 bases, with 10 bases between them. CDR1 is MNHNY, CDR2 SVGAGI, per germline (reference sequence). CDR3 length equals 15 residues. The CDR3 protein is CASTGLSSYNSPLHF. The CDR3 DNA sequence: TGTGCCAGCACCGGCCTGAGCTCCTATAATTCACCCCTCCACTTT.

The gene calls are TRBV18 and TRBJ1-1, with D possibly matching TRBD1 (5 bases). V was shortened by 9 bases and J by 1 base, with 9 bases between the two germline ends. There are 12 residues in the CDR3. Germline V gene sequence: CDR1 KGHSH, CDR2 LQKENI. The CDR3 loop reads CASSGGNTEAFF. CDR3 in DNA: TGTGCCAGTTCGGGGGGGAACACTGAAGCTTTCTTT.

V and J are TRBV27 and TRBJ2-7; 12 nucleotides match TRBD1. The CDR3 consists of 15 residues. Germline V gene sequence: CDR1 MNHEY, CDR2 SMNVEV (reference sequence). V shed 6 bases and J 5 bases; nucleotides not matched to a gene: 8. The CDR3 DNA reads TGTGCCAGCAGCAGTCGGGGGACAGGGGGCCACGAGCAGTACTTC. Its translation is CASSSRGTGGHEQYF.

CDR3 coding DNA: TGTGCCAGCTCATCGCGGACCCTTGAAATGAACACTGAAGCTTTCTTT. Protein sequence: CASSSRTLEMNTEAFF. The genes are TRBV18 and TRBJ1-1; D call uncertain. The CDR3 is 16 residues long. V dropped 5 bases and J dropped 0 bases, with 16 bases sitting between them. In germline, CDR1 is KGHSH, CDR2 LQKENI.

This chain links TRBV28 with TRBJ1-5; the match to TRBD1 covers 7 bases. V was pared by 3 bases and J by 6 bases, with 5 bases of the junction left unmatched. The CDR3 extends over 14 amino acids. Germline V CDR1 and CDR2: MDHEN, SYDVKM. The CDR3 DNA reads TGTGCCAGCAGTTTCACAGGGGTGGCTCAGCCCCAGCATTTT. Amino acids: CASSFTGVAQPQHF.

The chain joins TRBV18 to TRBJ1-4; TRBD1 agrees at 7 bases. The J segment lost 3 bases and the V segment lost 6 bases, leaving 4 bases of the junction unmatched. The germline CDR1 and CDR2 sequences are KGHSH and LQKENI. This CDR3 contains 14 residues. The CDR3 DNA is TGTGCCAGCTCTCGGGACAGCTCTAATGAAAAACTGTTTTTT. Translated: CASSRDSSNEKLFF.

J is TRBJ1-5 and V is TRBV5-1; D is unclear. V lost 0 bases, J lost 3 bases, and 7 bases lay in between. From germline, CDR1 is SGHRS and CDR2 YFSETQ. This CDR3 has 14 residues. CDR3 nucleotides: TGCGCCAGCAGCTTGGGAGTGGCCAATCAGCCCCAGCATTTT. It translates to CASSLGVANQPQHF. Variable domain in full (rest from reference TRBV5-1 and TRBJ1-5): KAGVTQTPRYLIKTRGQQVTLSCSPISGHRSVSWYQQTPGQGLQFLFEYFSETQRNKGNFPGRFSGRQFSNSRSEMNVSTLELGDSALYLCASSLGVANQPQHFGDGTRLSIL.